The clone carrying this T cell receptor (beta chain) was observed a few times. The antigen remains undetermined. cDNA carried unique molecular identifiers, and a universal primer site was added by template switching. TCRdb re-analysed the 5' RACE reads in MiXCR, keeping a single row per CDR3 protein. The repertoire holds about 660,000 distinct CDR3 sequences, with 8.6% as singletons. The data are from a study of identical twins. Study results and limitations: It was out-of-frame TCR alpha sharing in monozygotic twins that models underestimated. Beta out-of-frame sequences showed weaker excess twin sharing. Invariant MAIT and iNKT cells may have partly biased zero-insertion analyses.

The sample was also linked to a second study, of yellow fever vaccine responses in identical twins.

Sequencing was done on a sample of PBMCs. The clonotype was recovered from a woman aged 18-29 years in good health.

The CDR3 sequence: CASSAGTQSSYNEQFF. CDR3 nucleotides: TGTGCCAGCAGCGCGGGGACTCAAAGCTCCTACAATGAGCAGTTCTTC. V is TRBV7-8 and J is TRBJ2-1; a weak D match, TRBD2 (6 bases). The V gene lost 5 bases and the J gene lost 0 bases, with 14 bases spanning the gap. CDR1 is SGHVS, CDR2 FQNEAQ, per germline. The CDR3 runs 16 residues.